A single sample gave rise to the 12 T cell receptor beta chains below, sequenced in a study of T-cell memory formation after mild COVID-19. In TCRdb, the 5' RACE reads were re-called with MiXCR into one record per CDR3 protein. The sample carries over 250,000 distinct CDR3 sequences, approximately 15% recorded once. Specimen: PBMCs or a T cell subset sorted from them (not recorded which). These receptors all stem from a man between 18 and 29 years old who had mild COVID-19 (a few samples of this study predate the infection). Cell type and time point are not known.

The chain employs TRBV12-3 or TRBV12-4 and TRBJ2-7; TRBD1 aligns across 8 bases. The CDR3 totals 14 residues. V was pared by 4 bases and J by 0 bases, with 2 bases of the junction left unmatched. The CDR3: CASSSTGGSYEQYF. The CDR3, as DNA: TGTGCCAGCAGTTCAACAGGGGGCTCCTACGAGCAGTACTTC.

V is TRBV7-6 and J is TRBJ2-2, with 12 bases fitting TRBD2. This CDR3 spans 17 amino acids. After removal of 2 bases from V and 4 bases from J, the junction contained 5 bases not matched to a gene. CDR1 is SGHVS and CDR2 is FNYEAQ in the germline V gene. CDR3 residues: CASSLYPTSGGTGELFF. The CDR3 region has the DNA TGTGCCAGCAGCTTATATCCGACTAGCGGGGGCACCGGGGAGCTGTTTTTT.

This chain uses TRBV12-3 or TRBV12-4 with TRBJ2-6; maybe TRBD1 (6 bases). This CDR3 has 15 residues. V was cut by 5 bases and J by 0 bases, with 8 bases left in between. The chain's CDR3 is CASSDRYSGANVLTF. As DNA, the CDR3 is TGTGCCAGCAGTGACAGGTACTCTGGGGCCAACGTCCTGACTTTC.

The rearrangement joins TRBV12-3 or TRBV12-4 to TRBJ2-3, with D hard to call. V gave up 6 bases and J gave up 2 bases, with 6 bases separating them. This CDR3 has 12 residues. DNA for the CDR3: TGTGCCAGCAGCCGGGTCACAGATACGCAGTATTTT. This encodes CASSRVTDTQYF.

This clonotype was seen a few times. The V gene is TRBV10-3, the J gene TRBJ2-5, with D possibly called TRBD1 or TRBD2 (5 bases each). This CDR3 spans 14 amino acids. CDR1 is ENHRY and CDR2 is SYGVKD in the germline V gene. The germline V and J ends were trimmed by 10 bases and 0 bases, with 15 bases remaining between them. CDR3 sequence: CASSGTEYQETQYF. The CDR3 bases are TGTGCCAGTTCGGGGACCGAGTACCAAGAGACCCAGTACTTC.

V and J are TRBV6-4 and TRBJ2-3; no clear D gene. From germline, CDR1 is MRHNA and CDR2 SNTAGT. The V gene lost 6 bases and the J gene lost 0 bases, with 16 bases spanning the gap. The CDR3 runs to 16 residues. For the CDR3, the DNA is TGTGCCAGCAGCCCCGAGGCGTTTTCTAGCACAGATACGCAGTATTTT. Translation: CASSPEAFSSTDTQYF.

This clonotype was seen more than once but under ten times. The V call is TRBV5-8, the J call TRBJ1-6; no firm D call. Trimming cost V 2 bases and J 17 bases, with 5 bases left between them. The V gene's germline CDR1 is SGHTS and CDR2 YDEGEE. The CDR3 sequence is 9 residues long. CDR3 residues: CASSFGFHF. The CDR3 DNA reads as TGTGCCAGCAGCTTTGGTTTCCACTTT. The variable domain in full, with the rest retrieved from reference TRBV5-8 and TRBJ1-6, is EAGVTQSPTHLIKTRGQQATLRCSPISGHTSVYWYQQALGLGLQFLLWYDEGEERNRGNFPPRFSGRQFPNYSSELNVNALELEDSALYLCASSFGFHFGNGTRLTVT.

This clonotype was detected only a few times. This chain joins TRBV6-5 and TRBJ1-2; 8 nucleotides agree with TRBD1. The CDR3 consists of 15 residues. Trimming removed 2 bases from V and 5 bases from J; junction bases left unmatched: 7. The germline CDR1 and CDR2 sequences are MNHEY and SVGAGI. CDR3 sequence (DNA): TGTGCCAGCAGTTACCGAGGACAGGGATCATATGGCTACACCTTC. This translates into CASSYRGQGSYGYTF.

This chain uses TRBV5-8 with TRBJ2-5; 11 bases fit TRBD2. The CDR3 is 19 residues long. V shed 5 bases and J 2 bases; nucleotides not matched to a gene: 17. The V gene's germline CDR1 is SGHTS and CDR2 YDEGEE. As DNA, the CDR3 is TGTGCCAGCAGGTTTATGAGGACTAGCGGGTCGAGATCTCAAGAGACCCAGTACTTC. Protein product: CASRFMRTSGSRSQETQYF.

This clonotype appeared many times. The genes are TRBV18 and TRBJ2-7, with 7 nucleotides matching TRBD2. The V and J ends lost 2 bases and 5 bases, in that order; junction bases with no gene match: 9. In germline, CDR1 is KGHSH, CDR2 LQKENI. The CDR3 loop spans 15 amino acids. CDR3 DNA sequence: TGTGCCAGCTCACCAGGGCTAGCGGTTAGGGACGAGCAGTACTTC. Translated: CASSPGLAVRDEQYF.

CDR3 residues: CASPGLAWGESGYTF. The CDR3, as DNA: TGTGCCAGCCCCGGTTTAGCCTGGGGGGAAAGTGGCTACACCTTC. The chain is built from TRBV7-6 and TRBJ1-2; possible D gene TRBD1, 5 bases. The CDR3 covers 15 residues. Deletions cut 8 bases from V and 7 bases from J, with 23 bases between. Germline V gives CDR1 SGHVS, CDR2 FNYEAQ. Full variable domain (outside the CDR3, taken from reference TRBV7-6 and TRBJ1-2): GAGVSQSPRYKVTKRGQDVALRCDPISGHVSLYWYRQALGQGPEFLTYFNYEAQQDKSGLPNDRFSAERPEGSISTLTIQRTEQRDSAMYRCASPGLAWGESGYTFGSGTRLTVV.

V usage is TRBV5-5 and J usage is TRBJ2-7; D is unclear. V lost 0 bases to trimming and J lost 0 bases, with 13 bases between them. The CDR3 runs 16 residues. Per germline, CDR1 SGHKS and CDR2 YYEKEE (reference sequence). Here the CDR3 reads CASSLGLDTSSYEQYV. For the CDR3, the DNA is TGTGCCAGCAGCTTGGGGCTTGACACGAGCTCCTACGAGCAGTACGTC.